Listed below are T cell receptor beta chains from one sample, sequenced in a study of cytomegalovirus exposure and HLA in healthy donors. Clones were read by immunoSEQ multiplex PCR, and TCRdb kept only the in-frame ones, dropping some. The sample has fewer than 200,000 clones; 65% to 80% are singletons. Sample: PBMCs. These receptors all come from a middle-aged man in good health and CMV-seronegative. The CDR3 runs from the conserved cysteine through the conserved F or W. The D gene is left open where the match is weak. Clone size is shown for a subset of rows, as once, few, many or a class of expanded clone.

TRBJ2-7 | TRBV6-1 | TRBD1 | - | TGTGCCAGCAGTGACAGGGGGCTGGCCTACGAGCAGTACTTC | CASSDRGLAYEQYF
TRBJ2-3 | TRBV13 | TRBD2 | - | TGTGCCAGCAGCCAGAAGCGGGAGTTACCTACAGATACGCAGTATTTT | CASSQKRELPTDTQYF
TRBJ1-2 | TRBV29-1 | - | - | TGCAGCGTTGAGTCAGGACTCGGCTATGGCTACACCTTC | CSVESGLGYGYTF
TRBJ2-2 | TRBV5-4 | - | - | TGTGCCAGCAGCTTGGGGGGGGCCGGGGAGCTGTTTTTT | CASSLGGAGELFF
TRBJ2-7 | TRBV27 | TRBD1 | - | TGTGCCAGCAGTCGACAGGGGGCGTACGAGCAGTACTTC | CASSRQGAYEQYF
TRBJ2-7 | TRBV9 | - | - | TGTGCCAGCAGCGTAGAATGGGACTCAACTAGGTACTTC | CASSVEWDSTRYF
TRBJ2-1 | TRBV15 | - | few | TGTGCCACGGGGCAGGGGGGTACCTACAATGAGCAGTTCTTC | CATGQGGTYNEQFF
TRBJ2-3 | TRBV6-4 | TRBD2 | - | TGTGCCAGCAGTGAACGACCTGGGACTAGCGGGATTTCAGATACGCAGTATTTT | CASSERPGTSGISDTQYF
TRBJ1-4 | TRBV2 | - | - | TGTGCCAGCAGCGCATTTGCCACCGGTGAAAAACTGTTTTTT | CASSAFATGEKLFF
TRBJ1-3 | TRBV6-1 | TRBD1 | - | TGTGCCAGCGACGGACAGGGACTCTCTGGAAACACCATATATTTT | CASDGQGLSGNTIYF
TRBJ1-4 | TRBV19 | TRBD1 | few | TGTGCCAGTAGAGTGGACAGGGTGGAGGAAAAACTGTTTTTT | CASRVDRVEEKLFF
TRBJ2-1 | TRBV6-5 | - | - | TGTGCCAGCCAAGACAGAAACCACAATGAGCAGTTCTTC | CASQDRNHNEQFF
TRBJ2-1 | TRBV6-1 | TRBD2 | - | TGTGCCAGCAGTGGGGAAGCGGGAGGTTTGGGCAATGAGCAGTTCTTC | CASSGEAGGLGNEQFF
TRBJ2-7 | TRBV5-6 | TRBD1 | - | TGTGCCAGCAGCCAACAGGGGGCTACTACCGACGAGCAGTACTTC | CASSQQGATTDEQYF
TRBJ1-6 | TRBV28 | - | - | TGTGCCAGCAGTTTACCAGGACAGCATAATTCACCCCTCCACTTT | CASSLPGQHNSPLHF
TRBJ2-3 | TRBV10-3 | TRBD1 | - | TGTGCCATCACCGGGACAGGCACGTCGTCAGATACGCAGTATTTT | CAITGTGTSSDTQYF
TRBJ2-7 | TRBV2 | TRBD2 | - | TGTGCCAGCATCGCAGGGACTAGCGGGAGCGAGCAGTACTTC | CASIAGTSGSEQYF
TRBJ2-7 | TRBV5-1 | - | - | TGCGCCAGCAGTCCCCGCGCCGGCAGGGCCCTCTACGAGCAGTACTTC | CASSPRAGRALYEQYF
TRBJ1-4 | TRBV28 | TRBD1 | - | TGTGCCAGCAGTCCCCAGGGGGCAACTAATGAAAAACTGTTTTTT | CASSPQGATNEKLFF
TRBJ2-4 | TRBV5-6 | TRBD1 | - | TGTGCCAGCAGCTCCGGGACAGGGGGCCGACAAATAGCCAAAAACATTCAGTACTTC | CASSSGTGGRQIAKNIQYF
TRBJ2-5 | TRBV2 | - | - | TGTGCCAGCAGCCTCCAAGAGACCCAGTACTTC | CASSLQETQYF
TRBJ2-1 | TRBV19 | TRBD2 | few | TGTGCCAGTCGCAAAACTAGCGGACTTTACAATGAGCAGTTCTTC | CASRKTSGLYNEQFF
TRBJ2-3 | TRBV28 | TRBD1 | - | TGTGCCAGCAGTCCGGGACAGGGGTTTATTCGTACGCAGTATTTT | CASSPGQGFIRTQYF
TRBJ2-1 | TRBV6-1 | - | - | TGTGCCAGCAGTGAAATAGGCGGGACCAAGAGAGATGAGCAGTTCTTC | CASSEIGGTKRDEQFF
TRBJ2-3 | TRBV19 | TRBD2 | few | TGTGCCAGTAGTGCCCCGACTAGCGGGAGGTCAGATACGCAGTATTTT | CASSAPTSGRSDTQYF
TRBJ2-2 | TRBV11-2 | - | - | TGTGCCAGCACCAATCACCCGGGAGTGGTCGGGGAGCTGTTTTTT | CASTNHPGVVGELFF
TRBJ2-5 | TRBV28 | - | - | TGTGCCAGCAGTTCGGACAGCACAGAGACCCAGTACTTC | CASSSDSTETQYF
TRBJ2-4 | TRBV7-2 | TRBD1 | - | TGTGCCAGCAGCTCTGAACCGACAGGGTTGGGGGACATTCAGTACTTC | CASSSEPTGLGDIQYF
TRBJ1-5 | TRBV7-9 | TRBD1 | - | TGTTCCAGCAGCACATCCTGGACAGGGGGCAATCAGCCCCAGCATTTT | CSSSTSWTGGNQPQHF
TRBJ2-2 | TRBV11-2 | TRBD2 | - | TGTGCCAGCAGCCTTAGCGGGAGGGCCGACACCGGGGAGCTGTTTTTT | CASSLSGRADTGELFF
TRBJ2-7 | TRBV11-2 | TRBD2 | - | TGTGCCAGCAGCTCCATAGCGGGAGGGCCTTACGAGCAGTACTTC | CASSSIAGGPYEQYF
TRBJ2-7 | TRBV11-3 | - | once | TGTGCCAGCAGCTTAGGACCGGGACTTACCTACGAGCAGTACTTC | CASSLGPGLTYEQYF
TRBJ2-5 | TRBV5-1 | TRBD2 | - | TGCGCCAGCAGCTTCGGACTAGCGGGATCAGCGACCCAGTACTTC | CASSFGLAGSATQYF
TRBJ2-3 | TRBV27 | TRBD2 | - | TGTGCCAGCAGTTTAATGCGGGAGCCAAGGACAGATACGCAGTATTTT | CASSLMREPRTDTQYF
TRBJ2-1 | TRBV7-2 | TRBD2 | - | TGTGCCAGCAGGTTACCGGGGACTAGAAATTTAGGTGAGCAGTTCTTC | CASRLPGTRNLGEQFF